A selection of T cell receptor beta chains follows, all from one sample in a study of T cell changes during pregnancy in multiple sclerosis. The repertoire was sequenced with immunoSEQ multiplex PCR; TCRdb's copy has only in-frame clones and lacks some. This sample has some 31,000 clones; over 85% occur once, and the top ten carry roughly 5%. The starting material was CD8+ T cells from peripheral blood mononuclear cells, obtained before pregnancy. The source is a female donor with multiple sclerosis, enrolled in a pregnancy study. Both conserved end residues are part of each CDR3. A D gene is named only where the DNA matches it firmly. Clone size is stated in some rows and not others, as once, few, many or a class when expanded.

clone_size,v_call,d_call,j_call,cdr3_nt,cdr3_aa
.,TRBV19,.,TRBJ1-4,TGTGCCAGTAGTATGGGAGGGACTAATGAAAAACTGTTTTTT,CASSMGGTNEKLFF
.,TRBV10-1,.,TRBJ2-1,TGCGCCAGCAGTGAGTCTCCCCGGGCCTCGGAGGGGTTCTTC,CASSESPRASEGFF
.,TRBV28,.,TRBJ2-5,TGTGCCAGCAGTTCCGCCTTAGTGGTACAAGAGACCCAGTACTTC,CASSSALVVQETQYF
.,TRBV7-9,.,TRBJ2-1,TGTGCCAGCAGCTTACAAGCGGGTACCTTTGAGCAGTTCTTC,CASSLQAGTFEQFF
.,TRBV7-3,TRBD2,TRBJ2-3,TGTGCCAGCAGCTTCCCCCAACTAGCGGGACGCACAGATACGCAGTATTTT,CASSFPQLAGRTDTQYF
once,TRBV5-1,TRBD1,TRBJ2-4,TGCGCCAGCAGCACGGGACAGACCCTAGCCAAAAACATTCAGTACTTC,CASSTGQTLAKNIQYF
.,TRBV28,.,TRBJ1-1,TGTGCCAGCAGTTCGCTAGTCCTGACTGAAGCTTTCTTT,CASSSLVLTEAFF
.,TRBV7-3,.,TRBJ2-2,TGTGCCAGCAGCTCCGTGGACAGCACCGGGGAGCTGTTTTTT,CASSSVDSTGELFF
.,TRBV10-2,TRBD2,TRBJ2-7,TGCGCCAGCAGAGACCGGACTAGCGGGTATTACGAGCAGTACTTC,CASRDRTSGYYEQYF
.,TRBV5-8,.,TRBJ2-1,TGTGCCAGCACCTATTCGGAAGTTGCGACAGTCTACAATGAGCAGTTCTTC,CASTYSEVATVYNEQFF
.,TRBV6-7,TRBD1,TRBJ1-2,TGTGCCGGACTGACAGGGTTTGGCTACACCTTC,CAGLTGFGYTF
.,TRBV27,TRBD1,TRBJ2-7,TGTGCCAGCAGTTCACCGGGACAGGACTCCTACGAGCAGTACTTC,CASSSPGQDSYEQYF
.,TRBV27,.,TRBJ1-5,TGTGCCACCCGGCTCGGGGGTTTCAATCAGCCCCAGCATTTT,CATRLGGFNQPQHF
.,TRBV4-2,.,TRBJ1-5,TGTGCCAGCAGCCAAGACTCAGGGGTGAATCAGCCCCAGCATTTT,CASSQDSGVNQPQHF
.,TRBV5-1,TRBD1,TRBJ1-1,TGCGCCAGCAGCGATTTGACAGGGGGTAACGCTGAAGCTTTCTTT,CASSDLTGGNAEAFF
.,TRBV6-6,.,TRBJ2-7,TGTGCCACTGGTCTAGCGCATAACTACGAGCAGTACTTC,CATGLAHNYEQYF
.,TRBV7-8,.,TRBJ1-5,TGTGCCAGCACCCTAGACCACCCCACGCCCTATAGCAATCAGCCCCAGCATTTT,CASTLDHPTPYSNQPQHF
.,TRBV5-1,TRBD1,TRBJ1-2,TGCGCCAGCAGCTGGGACAGGGGAAACTATGGCTACACCTTC,CASSWDRGNYGYTF
once,TRBV7-9,TRBD2,TRBJ2-2,TGTGCCAGCAGCTTGGCCCCGGGACTATCCTCTAACACCGGGGAGCTGTTTTTT,CASSLAPGLSSNTGELFF
.,TRBV9,.,TRBJ2-2,TGTGCCAGCAGCGGTCGTCCCGGGGAGCTGTTTTTT,CASSGRPGELFF
.,TRBV19,.,TRBJ2-7,TGTGCCAGTAGTGGAGCCGGACTTTTTTCCTCCTACGAGCAGTACTTC,CASSGAGLFSSYEQYF
.,TRBV9,TRBD2,TRBJ2-5,TGTGCCAGCAGCGTAGGGCGGGAGGGCCTTCAAGAGACCCAGTACTTC,CASSVGREGLQETQYF
.,TRBV6-1,TRBD2,TRBJ2-1,TGTGCCAGCAGTGCGACTAGCGGGTGGATAAATGAGCAGTTCTTC,CASSATSGWINEQFF
.,TRBV7-3,TRBD1,TRBJ1-2,TGTGCCAGCAGCTTGATCGGGACAGAGTATGGCTACACCTTC,CASSLIGTEYGYTF
.,TRBV28,.,TRBJ1-5,TGTGCCAGCAGTTTCACTCAGACAGGCTTAGAGCAGCCCCAGCATTTT,CASSFTQTGLEQPQHF
.,TRBV7-7,TRBD2,TRBJ2-7,TGTGCCAGCAGCCCGCGACTAGCGGGGCCCTCCTACGAGCAGTACTTC,CASSPRLAGPSYEQYF
.,TRBV2,.,TRBJ1-1,TGTGCCAGCACCGAGATGAACACTGAAGCTTTCTTT,CASTEMNTEAFF
.,TRBV11-3,.,TRBJ2-3,TGTGCCAGCAGCTTGGACGACCCAGGGGATACGCAGTATTTT,CASSLDDPGDTQYF
.,TRBV6-1,TRBD1,TRBJ1-4,TGTGCCAGCAGTGAACATTGGGGACAGGGGGGCGATAATGAAAAACTGTTTTTT,CASSEHWGQGGDNEKLFF
.,TRBV7-8,.,TRBJ1-3,TGTGCCAGCAGGCCGACCCTCAGGACAGATGACACCATATATTTT,CASRPTLRTDDTIYF
.,TRBV6-5,.,TRBJ2-7,TGTGCCAGCAGTATCGGGCAGGGGTCCTCCTACGAGCAGTACTTC,CASSIGQGSSYEQYF
.,TRBV27,.,TRBJ2-7,TGTGCCAGCAGTCTGACAGGCTACGAGCAGTACTTC,CASSLTGYEQYF
.,TRBV12-1,.,TRBJ2-1,TGTGCCAGCAGCTTTCCGAGGGTCGGAAAACTAGCGGGGCTCTACAATGAGCAGTTCTTC,CASSFPRVGKLAGLYNEQFF
.,TRBV30,.,TRBJ1-4,TGTGCCTGGGGGCAACCGAATGAAAAACTGTTTTTT,CAWGQPNEKLFF
once,TRBV27,.,TRBJ1-4,TGTGCCAGCAGATGGAGTGGTGGTGAAAAACTGTTTTTT,CASRWSGGEKLFF
.,TRBV5-1,TRBD2,TRBJ2-3,TGCGCCAGCAGCCCCAATAAAAGCGGGAGGGATCGAGATACGCAGTATTTT,CASSPNKSGRDRDTQYF
once,TRBV19,TRBD2,TRBJ2-1,TGTGCCAGTACTCTAGCGGGATCCTCCTACAATGAGCAGTTCTTC,CASTLAGSSYNEQFF
.,TRBV10-1,TRBD2,TRBJ2-1,TGCGCCAGCAGCCAAAGACTAGCGGGGAGAGGGCATACCTCCTACAATGAGCAGTTCTTC,CASSQRLAGRGHTSYNEQFF
.,TRBV30,.,TRBJ1-5,TGTGCCTGGAGTGAGCATAGCAATCAGCCCCAGCATTTT,CAWSEHSNQPQHF
.,TRBV7-9,TRBD1,TRBJ1-1,TGTGCCAGCAGCTCACACGACAGGGGGAACACTGAAGCTTTCTTT,CASSSHDRGNTEAFF
.,TRBV10-3,TRBD1,TRBJ1-1,TGTGCCATCAGTGAAGACAGGGTGAACACTGAAGCTTTCTTT,CAISEDRVNTEAFF
.,TRBV5-5,TRBD2,TRBJ2-2,TGTGCCAGCAGCTTGGTTGGTAGCGGGAGAGCGAACACCGGGGAGCTGTTTTTT,CASSLVGSGRANTGELFF
.,TRBV19,.,TRBJ2-5,TGTGCCAGTAGTATGGGGGGGGCCCCTCAAGAGACCCAGTACTTC,CASSMGGAPQETQYF
.,TRBV27,.,TRBJ2-7,TGTGCCAGCAGTTGGCAACAAGCCTACGAGCAGTACTTC,CASSWQQAYEQYF
.,TRBV7-9,TRBD2,TRBJ2-3,TGTGCCAGCAGCTCCACCCGCCTAGCGGGGTCCCCCCCAGATACGCAGTATTTT,CASSSTRLAGSPPDTQYF
.,TRBV11-1,.,TRBJ2-5,TGTGCCAGCAGCTCCAGCGCGGAGACCCAGTACTTC,CASSSSAETQYF
.,TRBV27,.,TRBJ2-1,TGTGCCAGCAGGGACAGCTTAAATGAGCAGTTCTTC,CASRDSLNEQFF
.,TRBV19,.,TRBJ2-1,TGTGCCAGTAGTATTTTGAGCTCCTACAATGAGCAGTTCTTC,CASSILSSYNEQFF